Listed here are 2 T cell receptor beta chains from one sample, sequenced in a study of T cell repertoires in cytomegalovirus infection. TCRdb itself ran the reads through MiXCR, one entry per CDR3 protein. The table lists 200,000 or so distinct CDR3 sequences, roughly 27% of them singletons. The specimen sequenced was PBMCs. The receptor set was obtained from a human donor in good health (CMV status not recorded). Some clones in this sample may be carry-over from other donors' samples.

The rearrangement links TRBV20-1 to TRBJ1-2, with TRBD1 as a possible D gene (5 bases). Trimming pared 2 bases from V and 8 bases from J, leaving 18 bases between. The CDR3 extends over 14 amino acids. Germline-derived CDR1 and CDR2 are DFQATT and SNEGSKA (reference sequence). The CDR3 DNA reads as TGCAGTGCTAGATCCCCCGGGACCGCCCGCGGCTACACCTTC. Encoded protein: CSARSPGTARGYTF.

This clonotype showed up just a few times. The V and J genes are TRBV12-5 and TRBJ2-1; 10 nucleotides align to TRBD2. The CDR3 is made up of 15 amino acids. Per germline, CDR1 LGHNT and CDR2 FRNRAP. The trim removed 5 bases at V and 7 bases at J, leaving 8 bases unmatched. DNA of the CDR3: TGTGCTAGTGGTCCCCAGCGGGGGGGAGCGAATGAGCAGTTCTTC. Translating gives CASGPQRGGANEQFF.